This TCR beta chain was recovered during a study of cytomegalovirus exposure and HLA in healthy donors. Study observations and caveats: In vitro confirmation showed a few CMV-associated chains to be CMV antigen specific. DRB1 showed the most TCR associations and HLA-C the fewest in a later analysis, as rates varied by HLA locus. It was likely that a cluster of highly shared sequence variants was a sequencing artifact.

With regard to this clone: Antigen unknown.

CDR1 and CDR2 from the germline V gene are SGHRS and YFSETQ. V was shortened by 3 bases and J by 2 bases, with 9 bases between the two germline ends. This CDR3 region has 13 residues. The PCR made use of 60 Vbeta and 13 Jbeta primers. As processed by the authors: Later work found around 80 million unique TCR beta chains, with around 10 million shared. This table comes from immunoSEQ multiplex PCR, and its TCRdb copy is limited to in-frame clones, with some not included. The V and J calls and the clone size are those of that table, but D and trimming were determined from the DNA. The sample totals about 39,000 clones.

The sequence derives from a woman aged 25 to 45 in good health and CMV-seropositive. The J gene is TRBJ2-7, the V gene TRBV5-1, with no clear D. The sequenced material came from PBMCs. The DNA for the CDR3 is TGCGCCAGCAGCTCATTAGACACCTACGAGCAGTACTTC. Translated, it gives CASSSLDTYEQYF.